This passage covers 15 T cell receptor beta chains from one sample sequenced in a study of cytomegalovirus exposure and HLA in healthy donors. The study ran its PCR with 60 Vbeta and 13 Jbeta primers. Some clones are missing from TCRdb's copy, which holds only in-frame ones; the method was immunoSEQ multiplex PCR. Of about 120,000 clones detected, 60% to 85% appear once; the ten largest clones hold 1.2%. Sequenced sample: PBMCs. These receptors all stem from a female donor in good health and CMV-seronegative.

This clone was seen a few times. V gene TRBV11-3 combines with J gene TRBJ2-3, with a possible D match to TRBD2 (5 bases). The V gene's germline CDR1 is SGHNT and CDR2 YENEEA. V lost 1 base, J lost 1 base, and 15 bases lay in between. The CDR3 is 17 residues long. CDR3 sequence reads: CASSLGARGGGTDTQYF. For the CDR3, the DNA is TGTGCCAGCAGCTTAGGGGCGAGAGGAGGAGGCACAGATACGCAGTATTTT.

J is TRBJ2-3 and V is TRBV10-3; 7 bases line up with TRBD2. The CDR3 spans 11 residues. V was pared by 6 bases and J by 6 bases, with 0 bases of the junction left unmatched. CDR1 is ENHRY, CDR2 SYGVKD, per germline. CDR3 bases: TGTGCCATCAGGCGGGGGGATACGCAGTATTTT. This encodes CAIRRGDTQYF.

V gene TRBV19 combines with J gene TRBJ2-2; no clear D. Germline CDR1 LNHDA, CDR2 SQIVND (reference sequence). There are 11 residues in the CDR3. V was cut by 10 bases and J by 3 bases, with 6 bases left in between. The CDR3 loop is CATYYTGELFF. In DNA, the CDR3 is TGTGCCACCTACTACACCGGGGAGCTGTTTTTT.

Here the CDR3 DNA reads TGCGCCAGCAGCAAGGACAGGGTTGGGTCACCCCTCCACTTT. Protein product: CASSKDRVGSPLHF. The chain is built from TRBV5-1 and TRBJ1-6; 8 bases map to TRBD1. This CDR3 contains 14 residues. In germline, CDR1 is SGHRS, CDR2 YFSETQ. The V and J ends lost 4 bases and 10 bases, in that order; junction bases with no gene match: 7.

The V gene is TRBV6-5, the J gene TRBJ2-5; D may be TRBD1 (6 bases). Trimming took off 3 bases at V and 2 bases at J, with 13 bases between the two ends. This CDR3 region has 15 residues. The germline V gene has CDR1 MNHEY and CDR2 SVGAGI. CDR3 in amino acids: CASSYLDSLQETQYF. CDR3 nucleotide sequence: TGTGCCAGCAGTTATTTGGACAGTCTTCAAGAGACCCAGTACTTC.

The chain carries TRBV9 and TRBJ2-3, with D possibly matching TRBD2 (5 bases). Trimming stripped 0 bases from V and 9 bases from J, with 17 bases between. The CDR3 runs 15 residues. Germline V gene data show CDR1 as SGDLS and CDR2 as YYNGEE. The CDR3 DNA reads TGTGCCAGCAGCGTAGAGCCCCTGGAGGACCAAACGCAGTATTTT. The encoded protein is CASSVEPLEDQTQYF.

V gene TRBV2 combines with J gene TRBJ2-3; 9 bases agree with TRBD2. With V trimmed by 8 bases and J by 6 bases, 6 bases remained unmatched. Germline CDR1 and CDR2: SNHLY and FYNNEI. This CDR3 region has 13 residues. For the CDR3, the DNA is TGTGCCAGCGGGACTAGCTGGTCCGATACGCAGTATTTT. Translating it yields CASGTSWSDTQYF.

V is TRBV4-1 and J is TRBJ2-2; no definite D call. The length of the CDR3 is 13 residues. The ends were cut back, 3 bases at V and 5 bases at J, with 7 bases in the middle. Germline-derived CDR1 and CDR2 are MGHRA and YSYEKL. For the CDR3, the DNA is TGCGCCAGCAGCCAGGAGAGGACCGGGGAGCTGTTTTTT. This encodes CASSQERTGELFF.

The chain joins TRBV11-3 to TRBJ2-2; 10 bases match TRBD1. The ends lost 1 base at V and 2 bases at J; junction bases unmatched: 4. This CDR3 contains 17 residues. Germline CDR1 and CDR2: SGHNT and YENEEA. In DNA, the CDR3 is TGTGCCAGCAGCTTAGGGACAGGGGGAGGTAACACCGGGGAGCTGTTTTTT. Its protein is CASSLGTGGGNTGELFF.

The chain has TRBV27 and TRBJ2-1; 8 nucleotides agree with TRBD1. Trimming cost V 8 bases and J 1 base; bases outside gene matches: 7. The CDR3 spans 15 residues. From germline, CDR1 is MNHEY and CDR2 SMNVEV (reference sequence). CDR3: CASAWTGNSYNEQFF. CDR3 coding DNA: TGTGCCAGCGCCTGGACAGGGAATTCCTACAATGAGCAGTTCTTC.

The CDR3 is CASSISTETNEKLFF. CDR3 sequence (DNA): TGTGCCAGCAGTATTTCGACAGAAACTAATGAAAAACTGTTTTTT. This sequence joins TRBV2 and TRBJ1-4; tentatively, D is TRBD1 (5 bases). The CDR3 has 15 amino acids. V shed 5 bases and J shed 1 base, with 11 bases lying between them. Germline V CDR1 and CDR2: SNHLY, FYNNEI.

The V gene is TRBV5-8, the J gene TRBJ2-5; D is perhaps TRBD1 (6 bases). Germline V lookup: CDR1 SGHTS, CDR2 YDEGEE. The CDR3 has 15 amino acids. Trimming took 4 bases from V and 1 from J, leaving 14 bases between them. The CDR3 loop is CASSLSGQLQETQYF. The CDR3 bases are TGTGCCAGCAGCCTGAGCGGACAGCTCCAAGAGACCCAGTACTTC.

This chain links TRBV6-1 with TRBJ1-1; 10 bases agree with TRBD1. From germline, CDR1 is MNHNS and CDR2 SASEGT. V lost 3 bases, J lost 4 bases, and 5 bases stayed unmatched. The CDR3 sequence is 15 residues long. The CDR3 sequence: CASSEPGQGGTEAFF. The CDR3, as DNA: TGTGCCAGCAGTGAGCCTGGACAGGGGGGCACTGAAGCTTTCTTT.

This chain links TRBV7-9 with TRBJ1-2; TRBD1 is a possible D gene (5 bases). The CDR3 runs to 15 residues. The germline V and J ends were trimmed by 5 bases and 3 bases, with 16 bases remaining between them. From germline, CDR1 is SEHNR and CDR2 FQNEAQ (reference sequence). As DNA, the CDR3 is TGTGCCAGCAGCCCAACGGCTGGGGGGGACTATGGCTACACCTTC. This translates into CASSPTAGGDYGYTF.

This clone was detected only a few times. V is TRBV5-1 and J is TRBJ2-3; no definite D call. V was trimmed by 3 bases and J by 5 bases, leaving 10 bases between them. Germline V lookup: CDR1 SGHRS, CDR2 YFSETQ. This CDR3 has 13 residues. CDR3 DNA sequence: TGCGCCAGCAGCTGGAGCGAGTTAGATACGCAGTATTTT. Encoded protein: CASSWSELDTQYF.